What follows describes a single T cell receptor beta chain. The data are from a study of blood T cell repertoires in COVID-19. The table came from immunoSEQ multiplex PCR; TCRdb's copy has only in-frame clones and leaves some out. Of some 130,000 clones in the sample, approximately 80% were seen once. Between the trimmed V and J ends, which lost 3 bases and 0 bases, there was a span of 15 bases. Germline loops: CDR1 MNHNS, CDR2 SASEGT. The CDR3 is made up of 17 amino acids. The clonotype was recovered from a man in his 60s who had recovered from COVID-19. V gene TRBV6-1 combines with J gene TRBJ2-4; D not resolved. Sequences were obtained from peripheral blood. The CDR3 loop is CASSDSRSTLAKNIQYF. The CDR3 DNA reads TGTGCCAGCAGTGATAGCCGGTCCACCCTAGCCAAAAACATTCAGTACTTC.